This T cell receptor beta chain was recovered during a study of read filtering for tumor transcriptome and immune sequencing (dated by TCRdb to the early 2020s). Study-level background: The cohort had approximately 16 male and 11 to 15 female patients with a mean age of roughly 64 years, ranging from about 40 to 85. Per sample, about 4.05 to 10.27 million TCR-region mapped reads were obtained with IR-seq, compared with only roughly 80 to 1,300 with RNA-seq. By revised international staging, 8 patients were R-ISS I, 15 to 20 were R-ISS II and over 5 were R-ISS III. One of the main goals was to work out a read-filtering strategy for immune repertoire data, in particular whether clonotypes backed by only a single read should be removed. Whole-transcriptome libraries were prepared with the TruSeq RNA Access Library Prep Kit after DNase treatment. The study compared TCR repertoires from targeted immune repertoire sequencing and bulk whole-transcriptome sequencing run on the same bone marrow samples. Results and caveats for the whole study, not just this receptor: The sorted CD138-negative fraction was not purified T cells but a mixed bone marrow immune population. Removing single-read clonotypes increased the correlation between IR-seq and RNA-seq shared clonotype proportions. Single-read clonotypes made up roughly 82% of clonotypes but approximately 3.5% of total reads in IR-seq, and 70% to 75% of clonotypes and 35% to 55% of reads in RNA-seq. Compared with RNA-seq, IR-seq captured clonotypes at much greater depth and more reliably, and a smaller IR-seq throughput was enough to identify most of the shared clonotypes.

The Immunoverse kit was used to build TCR libraries from around 400 ng RNA, with molecular barcoded adaptors covering alpha/delta and beta/gamma chains. TCR library preparation used the same RNA that was used for transcriptome sequencing. Sequencing of TCR libraries was carried out on an Illumina HiSeq 4000 with 2 x 150 cycles. In the source study's methods: MiXCR aligned TCR reads to human V, D, J and C references and assembled the aligned reads into CDR3 clonotypes, with quality filtering and error correction included. The tcR package in R was used for analysis of clonotype counts and gene usage diversity. Raw mapping reads were checked after the RNA-seq reads had been mapped by STAR aligner version 2.5.3a onto the human GRCh37 genome. To test how sequencing depth affected the clonotypes detected, IR-seq fastq files were randomly downsampled with Seqtk 1.3. The raw public data were reprocessed by TCRdb itself: fastp quality trimming at Q25, MiXCR clonotype calling, in-frame beta chains only. Rows merge per CDR3 protein into single entries with the most common DNA and genes. The V and J calls were determined by TCRdb, not by the authors. Counted in this sample were tens of thousands of distinct CDR3 sequences; approximately 14% of them appeared once. The ten biggest clones cover 45% to 50% of the sample.

Each patient had bone marrow sampled at the time of active disease. Ficoll-Hypaque density gradient centrifugation was used to isolate the bone marrow mononuclear cells. CD138-negative cells were obtained by negative selection after labeling with CD138 magnetic microbeads on a MACS separator, removing myeloma plasma cells. The purity of the isolated cells was checked by flow cytometry with CD138 antibodies on an Attune NxT. Total RNA was extracted using TRIzol reagent and was quantified on a NanoDrop spectrophotometer. Paired RNA-seq and IR-seq were performed on each patient's CD138-negative bone marrow sample. This clonotype was picked up many times. Its antigen specificity is not known. Base qualities are missing; no much larger clone stands one base away. V gives up 2 bases and J gives up 4 bases, and the segment between their germline ends measures 10 bases. The CDR3 has 14 amino acids, counting the end cysteine and phenylalanine. The DNA shown is the 42-base CDR3, in frame from base 1. Looking up the germline V gene yields CDR1 ENHRY and CDR2 SYGVKD.

The rearranged chain carries TRBV10-3 and TRBJ2-3; no D gene can be assigned with confidence. Sample: a population of CD138-negative cells sorted from bone marrow. Interpreted using the paper, the cell subset or site label stands for: bone marrow mononuclear cells depleted of CD138+ plasma/myeloma cells by negative magnetic selection. The receptor's source is a donor at least 40 years old with multiple myeloma. The sequenced DNA is TGTGCCATCAGTGAGAGTTGGAGCTCAGATACGCAGTATTTT. It translates to CAISESWSSDTQYF.